This T cell receptor (beta chain) is from a study of blood T cell repertoires in COVID-19. Trimming pared 2 bases from V and 1 base from J, leaving 5 bases between. The CDR3 is made up of 13 amino acids. Under the authors' procedure: Scientists estimated how many nucleated cells there were by amplifying reference gene primers. The table came from immunoSEQ multiplex PCR; TCRdb's copy has only in-frame clones and leaves some out. V, J and clone size derive from that table, while D and trimming were established from the DNA sequence. The table has tens of thousands of clones, around four fifths seen once.

V gene TRBV12-3 or TRBV12-4 combines with J gene TRBJ1-1; no clear D gene. The receptor's source is an older woman with active or convalescent COVID-19. Input material: peripheral blood. As DNA, the CDR3 is TGTGCCAGCAGTTTACGGGGGAACACTGAAGCTTTCTTT. It is translated as CASSLRGNTEAFF.